The entry below gives a single TCR beta chain sequence along with its context. Its target is not known. Per germline, CDR1 MNHEY and CDR2 SMNVEV (reference sequence). The CDR3 is made up of 17 amino acids. Trimming took 6 bases from V and 5 from J; bases not matched to a gene: 15. A multiplex PCR was run with 60 Vbeta primers and 13 Jbeta primers. Measured with immunoSEQ multiplex PCR; TCRdb has only the in-frame clones, and not every one. The sample contains some 150,000 clones, around nine tenths of which appear only once. This specimen belongs to a study of cytomegalovirus exposure and HLA in healthy donors. The wider study: In an early release, HLA-typed donors contributed some 82 million unique TCR sequences. Among over 350 genotyped donors, roughly 80% fell in the Caucasian-associated ancestry cluster. Broader study findings: About 90% or about 30% of the time was how often most TCR beta V segments were productive, according to an earlier analysis. Most subjects' HLA-A and HLA-B alleles were reportedly predicted from TCR beta sequences.

The rearrangement links TRBV27 to TRBJ2-5; 10 nucleotides match TRBD2. The clonotype originates from a woman in her thirties in good health and CMV-seronegative. Sequencing was carried out using PBMCs. CDR3 nucleotides: TGTGCCAGCAGCTGGGGGGGACTAGCGTCATACAGGGAGACCCAGTACTTC. Protein sequence: CASSWGGLASYRETQYF.